The 14 T cell receptor beta chains below all came from one sample that was sequenced in a study of T cells in Graves' hyperthyroidism and ophthalmopathy (dated by TCRdb to between 2019 and 2020). Libraries were prepared through multiplex PCR. Instrument on record: Illumina HiSeq 2000. TCR beta CDR3 regions were amplified from RNA transcripts. A first-round RT-PCR of the TCR CDR3 used the HTBI primer set with the Qiagen OneStep RT-PCR kit. TCRdb redid the processing of the public reads, applying fastp at Q25 and MiXCR, and retained in-frame beta chains. Each entry merges the rows of one CDR3 protein and shows their most common DNA and genes. Counted in this sample were around 340,000 distinct CDR3 sequences; about a sixth of them appeared once. 34% of the sample rests with the top ten. Sequencing used blood. The receptor source for this set is a woman in her twenties or thirties with Graves' hyperthyroidism that later progressed to Graves' ophthalmopathy.

This clonotype was observed at least ten times. The V gene is TRBV5-1, the J gene TRBJ2-2; D is uncertain. This CDR3 is built from 14 residues. V was shortened by 0 bases and J by 5 bases, with 8 bases between the two germline ends. Germline V gene data show CDR1 as SGHRS and CDR2 as YFSETQ. In nucleotides, the CDR3 is TGCGCCAGCAGCTTGGCCTTGGAGACCGGGGAGCTGTTTTTT. Its translation is CASSLALETGELFF.

The rearrangement joins TRBV27 to TRBJ2-3; D might be TRBD2 (6 bases). CDR3 length: 18 residues. Germline CDR1 and CDR2: MNHEY and SMNVEV (reference sequence). The V and J ends lost 0 bases and 0 bases respectively, with 16 bases between them. DNA of the CDR3: TGTGCCAGCAGTTTATCGACCGTGACGGGGACTAGCACAGATACGCAGTATTTT. Residues: CASSLSTVTGTSTDTQYF.

This clonotype was seen a few times. The genes are TRBV19 and TRBJ1-6, with D unresolved. Trimming took off 6 bases at V and 7 bases at J, with 16 bases between the two ends. The length of the CDR3 is 15 residues. The germline gives CDR1 LNHDA, CDR2 SQIVND (reference sequence). The DNA of the CDR3 is TGTGCCAGTAGCCGTCAGCCAGCTACAAATTCACCCCTCCACTTT. Translating it yields CASSRQPATNSPLHF. Variable domain in full (rest from reference TRBV19 and TRBJ1-6): DGGITQSPKYLFRKEGQNVTLSCEQNLNHDAMYWYRQDPGQGLRLIYYSQIVNDFQKGDIAEGYSVSREKKESFPLTVTSAQKNPTAFYLCASSRQPATNSPLHFGNGTRLTVT.

The chain links TRBV6-1 to TRBJ1-2; 10 nucleotides match TRBD1. Germline V gene lookup returns CDR1 MNHNS and CDR2 SASEGT. Trimming cost V 4 bases and J 7 bases; bases outside gene matches: 3. This CDR3 has 13 amino acids. CDR3 sequence: CASSGGQGLGYTF. CDR3 coding DNA: TGTGCCAGCAGTGGGGGACAGGGGCTTGGCTACACCTTC.

Notes on this clonotype: This may come from a read error, since a much larger clone is one base off. The rearrangement joins TRBV10-3 to TRBJ2-7; TRBD1 aligns across 9 bases. The CDR3 contains 14 residues. Per the germline V gene, CDR1 is ENHRY and CDR2 is SYGVKD. CDR3 residues: CATIGQGSKNEKYF. CDR3 DNA: TGTGCCACCATCGGACAGGGGAGCAAGAACGAGAAGTACTTC.

The rearrangement uses TRBV27 and TRBJ1-5; D call uncertain. The CDR3 runs to 13 residues. With 1 base removed from V and 5 bases from J, the gap between germline ends came to 6 bases. Germline CDR1 is MNHEY and CDR2 is SMNVEV (reference sequence). CDR3 DNA: TGTGCCAGCAGTTTATTGGGTCATCAGCCCCAGCATTTT. Protein: CASSLLGHQPQHF.

The CDR3 nucleotides are TGCAGCGTTGAAGGGCCTAGTACAAACGAGCAGTACTTC. This encodes CSVEGPSTNEQYF. This chain joins TRBV29-1 and TRBJ2-7; D is uncertain. Trimming left V 1 base short and J 5 bases short, with 12 bases between. The V gene's germline CDR1 is SQVTM and CDR2 ANQGSEA. The CDR3 has 13 residues.

This clonotype appeared many times. V and J are TRBV2 and TRBJ2-3, with TRBD2 identical over 12 bases. Germline V gene lookup returns CDR1 SNHLY and CDR2 FYNNEI. The CDR3 consists of 16 residues. V trimming: 4 bases; J trimming: 1 base; junction bases outside the gene matches: 3. The CDR3 DNA sequence: TGTGCCAGCAGTGTACGGACTAGCGGGGGCACAGATACGCAGTATTTT. Translating gives CASSVRTSGGTDTQYF.

The chain links TRBV6-1 to TRBJ1-2; D unresolved. Germline loops: CDR1 MNHNS, CDR2 SASEGT. The CDR3 totals 14 residues. Between the trimmed V and J ends, which lost 6 bases and 5 bases, there was a span of 16 bases. The CDR3 reads CASRNRDTLYGYTF. CDR3 sequence (DNA): TGTGCCAGCAGGAACAGAGACACGCTATATGGCTACACCTTC.

In this sample, this clonotype turned up many times. At one of its ends the junction is not consistent with the germline gene, which may arise from a read error. This sequence joins TRBV7-8 and TRBJ2-7, with unresolved D. CDR3 length equals 13 residues. Germline CDR1 reads SGHVS; CDR2 reads FQNEAQ. The CDR3 is CASSLLPNYELYF. In DNA, the CDR3 is TGTGCCAGCAGCTTATTACCTAATTACGAGCTGTACTTC.

Remarks on this clonotype: Given a much more abundant clone one base away, this may be a read error. This rearrangement joins TRBV3-1 to TRBJ2-7; D might be TRBD1 (6 bases). Per the germline V gene, CDR1 is LGHDT and CDR2 is YNNKEL (reference sequence). The CDR3 runs to 16 residues. The chain's CDR3 is CDSSQDVTGASYEQYF. The CDR3 DNA follows: TGTGACAGCAGCCAAGATGTGACAGGAGCTTCCTACGAGCAGTACTTC.

This clonotype was observed at least ten times. The V gene is TRBV3-1, the J gene TRBJ2-1; 9 nucleotides agree with TRBD1. Germline CDR1 and CDR2: LGHDT and YNNKEL (reference sequence). Losses at the gene ends were 6 bases for V and 4 bases for J; bases not matched to a gene: 7. This CDR3 has 15 amino acids. The CDR3 nucleotides read TGTGCCAGCAGTCCGGACAGGGGCGGTTACAATGAGCAGTTCTTC. This gives the protein CASSPDRGGYNEQFF.

Here the CDR3 reads CASSPQSTYNEQFF. The CDR3 coding sequence is TGTGCCAGCAGCCCCCAGTCCACATACAATGAGCAGTTCTTC. The chain recombines TRBV7-9 with TRBJ2-1; D gene ambiguous. In germline, CDR1 is SEHNR, CDR2 FQNEAQ (reference sequence). The V and J ends lost 5 bases and 4 bases respectively, with 12 bases between them. The CDR3 length is 14 residues.

V is TRBV4-1 and J is TRBJ2-2; 10 bases match TRBD2. The germline V gene has CDR1 MGHRA and CDR2 YSYEKL. V trimming: 1 base; J trimming: 6 bases; junction bases outside the gene matches: 5. The CDR3 is 16 amino acids. DNA for the CDR3: TGCGCCAGCAGCCAAGGTCTAGCGGGAGTTGCCGGGGAGCTGTTTTTT. Translated: CASSQGLAGVAGELFF.